The subject of this entry is one T cell receptor beta chain. The antigen is undetermined. The CDR3 has 15 amino acids. Per the germline V gene, CDR1 is KGHSH and CDR2 is LQKENI. Trimming took 2 bases from V and 0 from J, leaving 8 bases between them. TCRdb's table, derived via immunoSEQ multiplex PCR, lists solely in-frame clones and lacks some. This repertoire shows 40,000 to 60,000 clones, approximately 83% found once; its top ten account for around 1.3%. This entry comes from a study of early stage breast cancer tumors. Study as a whole: Roughly 10-fold was the mean read coverage per sample. Study-wide findings and caveats: Compared with adjacent normal breast, tumors showed 2 to 2.5-fold denser, more clonal T cells. Enriched TCRB sequences shared across patients were mostly commonly generated sequences.

The specimen was blood. The receptor was isolated from a person aged 45 to 59 with breast cancer. V is TRBV18 and J is TRBJ2-1; D gene ambiguous. The CDR3 region is CASSPWRSSYNEQFF. In DNA, the CDR3 is TGTGCCAGCTCACCATGGCGGAGCTCCTACAATGAGCAGTTCTTC. The full variable domain, with the rest looked up from reference TRBV18 and TRBJ2-1, is NAGVMQNPRHLVRRRGQEARLRCSPMKGHSHVYWYRQLPEEGLKFMVYLQKENIIDESGMPKERFSAEFPKEGPSILRIQQVVRGDSAAYFCASSPWRSSYNEQFFGPGTRLTVL.